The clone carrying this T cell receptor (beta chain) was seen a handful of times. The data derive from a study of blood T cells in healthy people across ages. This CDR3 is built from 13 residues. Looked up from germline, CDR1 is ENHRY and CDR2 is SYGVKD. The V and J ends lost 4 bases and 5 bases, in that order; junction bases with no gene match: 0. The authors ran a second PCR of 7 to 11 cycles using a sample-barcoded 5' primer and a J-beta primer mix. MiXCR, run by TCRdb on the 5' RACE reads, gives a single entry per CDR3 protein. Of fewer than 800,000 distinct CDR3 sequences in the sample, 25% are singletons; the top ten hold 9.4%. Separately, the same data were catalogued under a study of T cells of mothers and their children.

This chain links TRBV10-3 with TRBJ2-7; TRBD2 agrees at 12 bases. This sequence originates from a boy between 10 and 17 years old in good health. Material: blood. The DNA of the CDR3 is TGTGCCATCAGTGGACTAGCGGGAGACGAGCAGTACTTC. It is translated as CAISGLAGDEQYF.